This passage covers 5 T cell receptor beta chains from one sample sequenced in a study of spatial heterogeneity in lung cancer. TCRdb re-derived calls from the 5' RACE reads in MiXCR, one entry per CDR3 protein. Found here are just under 95,000 distinct CDR3 sequences, approximately 12% of them singletons; the top ten hold about 38%. The time point: sample taken at primary tumor resection. The input for sequencing was PBMCs, taken at surgery. The receptors were gathered from a male donor with early-stage non-small cell lung cancer.

The chain links TRBV29-1 to TRBJ1-2; 7 positions match TRBD1. V trimming: 5 bases; J trimming: 1 base; junction bases outside the gene matches: 4. This CDR3 is 13 amino acids long. CDR1 and CDR2 (germline): SQVTM, ANQGSEA. The CDR3 is CSVRQGNNYGYTF. CDR3 DNA sequence: TGCAGCGTTCGACAGGGTAATAACTATGGCTACACCTTC.

A few counts support this clonotype. CDR3 protein: CASSSPRRSYNEQFF. The CDR3 bases are TGTGCCAGCAGCTCACCCAGGAGGTCCTACAATGAGCAGTTCTTC. This sequence joins TRBV5-6 and TRBJ2-1; a weak D match, TRBD2 (5 bases). Germline lookup yields CDR1 SGHDT and CDR2 YYEEEE. The CDR3 extends over 15 amino acids. Trimming left V 3 bases short and J 1 base short, with 11 bases between.

This clonotype appeared a few times. This chain links TRBV7-9 with TRBJ2-2, with D unresolved. Germline V gene sequence: CDR1 SEHNR, CDR2 FQNEAQ (reference sequence). The V gene lost 2 bases and the J gene lost 3 bases, with 7 bases spanning the gap. The length of the CDR3 is 14 residues. CDR3 region: CASSLLKDTGELFF. Here the CDR3 DNA reads TGTGCCAGCAGCTTACTTAAGGACACCGGGGAGCTGTTTTTT.

This clonotype occurred a few times. The chain has TRBV7-9 and TRBJ1-1; D not resolved. V lost 0 bases, J lost 4 bases, and 15 bases lay in between. The CDR3 has 16 amino acids. The V gene's germline CDR1 is SEHNR and CDR2 FQNEAQ (reference sequence). The CDR3 coding sequence is TGTGCCAGCAGCTTAGCCGATGGGGTTATCGGCACTGAAGCTTTCTTT. Translation: CASSLADGVIGTEAFF.

The chain links TRBV10-3 to TRBJ1-5, with D possibly being TRBD1 (5 bases). CDR3 length: 14 amino acids. V gave up 2 bases and J gave up 8 bases, with 13 bases separating them. The germline V gene encodes CDR1 ENHRY and CDR2 SYGVKD. The chain's CDR3 is CAISENQGPEPQHF. Here the CDR3 DNA reads TGTGCCATCAGTGAGAACCAGGGTCCCGAGCCCCAGCATTTT.